These T cell receptor beta chains were read from a single sample in a study of blood T cell repertoires in COVID-19. Assay: immunoSEQ multiplex PCR; the TCRdb copy retains only in-frame clones and omits some. Of a few hundred thousand clones in the sample, 70% to 90% are singletons; the top ten hold roughly 4%. Material: PBMCs or T cells enriched from blood (not recorded which). The origin of the receptors is a woman between 25 and 40 years old who had recovered from COVID-19. Each CDR3 is given without its conserved first and last residue. Each record gives: CDR3 length, V gene, J gene, CDR3 protein.

>13|TRBV18|TRBJ1-2
ASSSKQGANYGYT
>12|TRBV7-9|TRBJ1-2
ASSYRGLVEGYT
>14|TRBV10-1|TRBJ2-2
ASGTGAHINTGELF
>13|TRBV7-9|TRBJ2-5
ASSLGNAGQETQY
>14|TRBV25-1|TRBJ2-5
ASSPLVGTVQETQY
>12|TRBV27|TRBJ2-2
ASRWQTNTGELF
>15|TRBV5-1|TRBJ1-3
ASSLGFSAQGVNTIY
>9|TRBV10-3|TRBJ1-2
ATGQHYGYT
>14|TRBV15|TRBJ2-7
ATSSLAGRGSYEQY
>10|TRBV2|TRBJ2-5
ASWREGETQY
>11|TRBV5-1|TRBJ2-5
ASKRGRFETQY
>13|TRBV3-1/TRBV3-2|TRBJ2-3
ASSQVGGGADTQY
>15|TRBV7-2|TRBJ2-1
ASSSIPSGIGVNEQF
>11|TRBV15|TRBJ1-1
ATSRGGNTEAF
>10|TRBV10-3|TRBJ1-2
AAGTGEYRYT
>12|TRBV24-1|TRBJ2-4
ATSGPAGGNIQY
>16|TRBV27|TRBJ2-5
ASSLGDSLGRYQETQY
>15|TRBV11-2|TRBJ1-2
ASSSWDARGEGYGYT
>13|TRBV10-3|TRBJ1-2
AISEKGQGPLRYT
>14|TRBV6-5|TRBJ2-6
ASSYAHRAGANVLT
>12|TRBV2|TRBJ1-1
ASSPGTGGTEAF
>15|TRBV4-2|TRBJ2-1
ASSQEGSGGPYNEQF
>11|TRBV7-3|TRBJ2-7
ASSMTGTHEQY
>12|TRBV27|TRBJ2-1
ASRVKGWMDEQF
>11|TRBV10-2|TRBJ1-1
ASSATGKTEAF
>11|TRBV3-1/TRBV3-2|TRBJ1-2
ASSQGQGYGYT
>11|TRBV28|TRBJ1-5
ASSAGVDQPQH
>12|TRBV10-3|TRBJ2-1
AISESGDYNEQF
>14|TRBV19|TRBJ1-1
ASSVGRGILNTEAF
>11|TRBV19|TRBJ2-7
ASSTSVLYEQY
>15|TRBV5-1|TRBJ2-6
ASSLKRGERGANVLT
>14|TRBV28|TRBJ1-5
ASSPFTWGDWWPQH
>13|TRBV30|TRBJ1-1
AWSSRGRGNTEAF
>11|TRBV28|TRBJ2-7
ASSLQGSGEQY
>11|TRBV2|TRBJ1-1
ASSERQWTEAF
>14|TRBV30|TRBJ1-5
AWSVSSGFLNQPQH
>14|TRBV6-5|TRBJ2-1
ASSYSSTGIYNEQF
>10|TRBV6-5|TRBJ1-1
ASSYEGTEAF
>14|TRBV10-1|TRBJ2-1
ASSEARTSGNNEQF
>11|TRBV4-1|TRBJ2-3
ASSQDSGDTQY
>12|TRBV19|TRBJ1-1
ASSWGHTKAEAF
>16|TRBV7-9|TRBJ2-6
ASSPRQGIGSGANVLT
>12|TRBV7-8|TRBJ1-4
ASSLAGREEKLF
>10|TRBV28|TRBJ1-2
ASRREGDGYT